This T cell receptor beta chain stems from a study of PD-L1 blockade in urothelial cancer. Study-wide background: The patients first took atezolizumab in the mid-2010s, receiving 1,200 mg intravenously every 3 weeks.

Germline CDR1 is LNHDA and CDR2 is SQIVND (reference sequence). The ends were cut back, 5 bases at V and 5 bases at J, with 15 bases in the middle. The CDR3 is made up of 14 amino acids. TCRdb's copy holds only in-frame clones and misses some; the assay was immunoSEQ multiplex PCR. The sample lists about 90,000 clones, around four fifths seen once, with around 8% in the top ten. Time point in this sample: peripheral blood 6 weeks after treatment start. Disease in patients was locally advanced or metastatic urothelial carcinoma. There were between 1 and 8 samples from each patient, taken pretreatment and on-treatment.

Sequenced material: PBMCs, taken around atezolizumab (anti-PD-L1) treatment. The TCR sequence derives from a man aged 70 or older with urothelial cancer. The J gene is TRBJ1-1, the V gene TRBV19; D may be TRBD1 (5 bases). The CDR3 loop reads CASSAGGGRTEAFF. The CDR3 nucleotides are TGTGCCAGTAGTGCTGGGGGGGGACGGACTGAAGCTTTCTTT.